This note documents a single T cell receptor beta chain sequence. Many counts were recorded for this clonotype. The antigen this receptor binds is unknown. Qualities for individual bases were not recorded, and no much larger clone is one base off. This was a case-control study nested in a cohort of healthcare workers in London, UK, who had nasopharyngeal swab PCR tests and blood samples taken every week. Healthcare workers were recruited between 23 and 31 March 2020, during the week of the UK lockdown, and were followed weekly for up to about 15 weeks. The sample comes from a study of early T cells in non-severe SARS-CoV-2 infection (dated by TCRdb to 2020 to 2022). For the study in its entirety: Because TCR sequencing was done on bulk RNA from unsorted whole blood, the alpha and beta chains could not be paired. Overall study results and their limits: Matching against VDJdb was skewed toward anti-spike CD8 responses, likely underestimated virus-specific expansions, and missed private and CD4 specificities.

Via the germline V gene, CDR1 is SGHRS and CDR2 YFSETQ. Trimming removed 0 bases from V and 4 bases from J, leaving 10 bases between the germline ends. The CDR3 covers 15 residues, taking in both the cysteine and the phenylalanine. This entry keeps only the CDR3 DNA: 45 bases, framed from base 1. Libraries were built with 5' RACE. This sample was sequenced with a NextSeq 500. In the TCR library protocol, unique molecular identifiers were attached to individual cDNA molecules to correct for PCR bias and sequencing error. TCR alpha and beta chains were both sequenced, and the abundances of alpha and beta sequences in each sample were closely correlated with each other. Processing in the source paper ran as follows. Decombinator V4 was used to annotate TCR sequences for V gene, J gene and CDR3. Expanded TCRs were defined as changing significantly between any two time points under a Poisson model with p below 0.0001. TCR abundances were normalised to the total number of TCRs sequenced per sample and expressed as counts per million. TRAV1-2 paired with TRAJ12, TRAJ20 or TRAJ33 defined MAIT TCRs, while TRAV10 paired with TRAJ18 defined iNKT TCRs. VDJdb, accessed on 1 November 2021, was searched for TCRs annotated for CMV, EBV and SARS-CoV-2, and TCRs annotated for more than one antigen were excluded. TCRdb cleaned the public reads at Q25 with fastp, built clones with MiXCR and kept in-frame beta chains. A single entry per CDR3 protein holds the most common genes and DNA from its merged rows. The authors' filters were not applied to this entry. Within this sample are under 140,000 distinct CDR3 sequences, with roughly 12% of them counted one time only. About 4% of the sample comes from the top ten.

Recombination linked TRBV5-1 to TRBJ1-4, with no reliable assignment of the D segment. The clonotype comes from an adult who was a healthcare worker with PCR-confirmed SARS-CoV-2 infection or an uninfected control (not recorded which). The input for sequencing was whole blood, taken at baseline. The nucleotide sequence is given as TGCGCCAGCAGCTTGGAGGGAGTCTATAATGAAAAACTGTTTTTT. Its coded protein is CASSLEGVYNEKLFF.